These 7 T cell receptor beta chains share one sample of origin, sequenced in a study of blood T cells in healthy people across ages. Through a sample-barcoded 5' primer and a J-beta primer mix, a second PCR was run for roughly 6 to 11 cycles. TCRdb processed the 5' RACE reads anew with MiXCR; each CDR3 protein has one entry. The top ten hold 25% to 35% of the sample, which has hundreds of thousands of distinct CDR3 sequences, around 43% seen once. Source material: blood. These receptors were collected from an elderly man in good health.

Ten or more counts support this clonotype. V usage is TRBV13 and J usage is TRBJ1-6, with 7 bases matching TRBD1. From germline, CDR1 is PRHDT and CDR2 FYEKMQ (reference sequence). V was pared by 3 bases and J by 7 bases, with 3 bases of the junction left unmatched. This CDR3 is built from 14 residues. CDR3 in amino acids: CASSFADRNSPLHF. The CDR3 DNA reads TGTGCCAGCAGCTTCGCGGACAGGAATTCACCCCTCCACTTT.

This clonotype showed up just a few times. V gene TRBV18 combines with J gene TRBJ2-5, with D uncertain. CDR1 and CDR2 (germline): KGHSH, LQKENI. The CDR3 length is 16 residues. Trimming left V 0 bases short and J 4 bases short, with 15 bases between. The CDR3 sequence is CASSPPLEPSRETQYF. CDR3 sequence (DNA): TGTGCCAGCTCACCACCTCTAGAGCCCTCTCGAGAGACCCAGTACTTC.

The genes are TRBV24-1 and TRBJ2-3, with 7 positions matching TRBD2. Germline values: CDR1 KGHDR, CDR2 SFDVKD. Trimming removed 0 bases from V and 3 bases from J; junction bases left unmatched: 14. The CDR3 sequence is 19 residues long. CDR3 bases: TGTGCCACCAGTGATTTGCCAACCCACCTCGGGAGGAGGACAGATACGCAGTATTTT. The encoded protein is CATSDLPTHLGRRTDTQYF.

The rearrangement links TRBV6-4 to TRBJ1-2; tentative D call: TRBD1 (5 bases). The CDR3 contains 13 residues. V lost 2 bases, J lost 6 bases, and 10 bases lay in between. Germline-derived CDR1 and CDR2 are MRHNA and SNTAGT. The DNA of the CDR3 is TGTGCCAGCAGTGACGGGACGTGGAATGGCTACACCTTC. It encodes CASSDGTWNGYTF.

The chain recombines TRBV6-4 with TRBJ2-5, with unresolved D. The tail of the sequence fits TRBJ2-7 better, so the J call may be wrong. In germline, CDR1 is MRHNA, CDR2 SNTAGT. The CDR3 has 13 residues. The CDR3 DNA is TGTGCCAGCAGCAGAGATCTGGGTGCCGAGCAGTACTTC. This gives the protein CASSRDLGAEQYF.

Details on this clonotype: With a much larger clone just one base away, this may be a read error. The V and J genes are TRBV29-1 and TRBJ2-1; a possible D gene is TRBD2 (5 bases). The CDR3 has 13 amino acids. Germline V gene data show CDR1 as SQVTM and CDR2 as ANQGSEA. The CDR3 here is CSVEPGSYSEQFF. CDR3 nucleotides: TGCAGCGTTGAACCGGGATCCTACAGTGAGCAGTTCTTC.

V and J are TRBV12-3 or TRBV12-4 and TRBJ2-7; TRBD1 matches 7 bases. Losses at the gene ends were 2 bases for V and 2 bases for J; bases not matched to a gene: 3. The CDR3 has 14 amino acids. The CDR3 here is CASSLYQGAYEQYF. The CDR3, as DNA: TGTGCCAGCAGTTTATACCAGGGGGCCTACGAGCAGTACTTC.